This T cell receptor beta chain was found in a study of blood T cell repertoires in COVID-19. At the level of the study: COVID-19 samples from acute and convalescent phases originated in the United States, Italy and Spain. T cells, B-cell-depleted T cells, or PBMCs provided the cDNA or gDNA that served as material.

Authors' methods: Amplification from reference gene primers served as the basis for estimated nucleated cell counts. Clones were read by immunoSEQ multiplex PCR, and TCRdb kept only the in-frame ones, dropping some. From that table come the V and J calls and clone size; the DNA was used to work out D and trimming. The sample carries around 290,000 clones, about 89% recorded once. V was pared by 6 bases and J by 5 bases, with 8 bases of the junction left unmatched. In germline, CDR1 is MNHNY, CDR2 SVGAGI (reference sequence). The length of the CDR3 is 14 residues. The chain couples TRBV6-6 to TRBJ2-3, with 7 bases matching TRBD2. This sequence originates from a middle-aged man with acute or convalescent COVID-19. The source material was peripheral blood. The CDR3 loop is CASRPGGGGDTQYF. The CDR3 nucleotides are TGTGCCAGCAGGCCGGGTGGGGGGGGAGATACGCAGTATTTT.